There are a few counts of the clone carrying this T cell receptor (beta chain). Other DNA sequences from this sample encode an identical CDR3 as well. These data originate in a study of blood T cell repertoires in COVID-19. The wider study: In each case, the material was cDNA or gDNA derived from T cells, B-cell-depleted T cells, or PBMCs.

Germline CDR1 and CDR2: SGDLS and YYNGEE. The V end lost 0 bases, the J end lost 1 base, and 6 bases lay between the germline ends. The CDR3 sequence is 14 residues long. Authors' methods: Reference gene primer amplification yielded estimated nucleated cell counts. Assay used: immunoSEQ multiplex PCR; TCRdb lists only in-frame clones, some missing. The DNA was the basis for D and trimming; V, J and clone size are from that table. The sample lists roughly 220,000 clones, about 78% seen once, with roughly 6% in the top ten. The rearrangement uses TRBV9 and TRBJ2-3; D unclear. Sequencing was done on a sample of peripheral blood. The TCR comes from a woman in her sixties or seventies with acute or convalescent COVID-19. CDR3: CASSVGQGTDTQYF. CDR3 sequence (DNA): TGTGCCAGCAGCGTAGGGCAGGGCACAGATACGCAGTATTTT.